The present TCR beta chain was sequenced within a study of T-cell reconstitution after alpha-beta-depleted transplantation in children. V shed 3 bases and J shed 5 bases, with 10 bases lying between them. The CDR3 contains 14 residues. CDR1 and CDR2 (germline): SGHAT, FQNNGV. For TCRbeta, the library was prepared with unique molecular identifiers. A single record per CDR3 protein comes from TCRdb applying MiXCR to the PCR reads. Of almost 500,000 distinct CDR3 sequences listed, under 15% are singletons. Sequenced here: PBMCs from the stem cell graft donor, sampled from the stem cell graft. This chain uses TRBV11-2 with TRBJ2-2; no definite D call. The clonotype was recovered from a human donor who donated a stem cell graft to a child with combined immunodeficiency. The CDR3 DNA reads as TGTGCCAGCAGCTTTGTCTGGCAAACCGGGGAGCTGTTTTTT. Protein sequence: CASSFVWQTGELFF.